A single sample gave rise to the 28 T cell receptor beta chains below, sequenced in a study of blood T cells in healthy people across ages. Next came a second PCR, run for about 7 to 12 cycles, which used a sample-barcoded 5' primer along with a J-beta primer mix. TCRdb reprocessed the 5' RACE reads with MiXCR, giving one entry per CDR3 protein. The table lists approximately 800,000 distinct CDR3 sequences, 56% of them singletons. The sequenced material came from blood. The receptor source for this set is a man in his forties or fifties in good health.

The CDR3 DNA reads as TGTGCCAGCAGACAGGGGGCGGATGAGACCCAGTACTTC. It translates to CASRQGADETQYF. The chain carries TRBV28 and TRBJ2-5; TRBD1 agrees at 9 bases. This CDR3 has 13 residues. V trimming: 6 bases; J trimming: 5 bases; junction bases outside the gene matches: 4. Germline V CDR1 and CDR2: MDHEN, SYDVKM.

The CDR3 is CASSQEGGDRGYSSGANVLTF. CDR3 DNA: TGCGCCAGCAGCCAAGAGGGGGGCGACAGAGGGTACAGCTCTGGGGCCAACGTCCTGACTTTC. The chain couples TRBV4-3 to TRBJ2-6; D may be TRBD1 or TRBD2 (6 bases each). The CDR3 totals 21 residues. V was pared by 0 bases and J by 0 bases, with 21 bases between. CDR1 is LGHNA and CDR2 is YSLEER in the germline V gene.

This clonotype was recorded only once. The genes are TRBV24-1 and TRBJ2-7; 9 bases are a match to TRBD1. The J call may be mistaken, given a closer DNA end match to TRBJ2-5. The CDR3 spans 14 residues. Germline assignment: CDR1 KGHDR and CDR2 SFDVKD. The CDR3 sequence: CATSDPQDRGTQYF. CDR3 nucleotides: TGTGCCACCAGTGACCCTCAGGACAGGGGGACCCAGTACTTC.

The chain employs TRBV20-1 and TRBJ1-1, with 8 bases matching TRBD1. This CDR3 is 16 amino acids long. The germline CDR1 and CDR2 sequences are DFQATT and SNEGSKA (reference sequence). J gave up 0 bases and V 5 bases, and 11 bases lay outside the gene matches. CDR3 in DNA: TGCAGTGCTCCCCGGACAGGGTCCACGGTGAACACTGAAGCTTTCTTT. Its protein is CSAPRTGSTVNTEAFF.

The chain employs TRBV5-1 and TRBJ2-3, with D maybe TRBD2 (6 bases). Trimming left V 7 bases short and J 0 bases short, with 15 bases between. The CDR3 is 15 residues long. The germline V gene encodes CDR1 SGHRS and CDR2 YFSETQ. The chain's CDR3 is CASRGVAVSTDTQYF. The CDR3 DNA reads TGCGCCAGCCGCGGGGTAGCGGTAAGCACAGATACGCAGTATTTT.

The chain has TRBV7-8 and TRBJ2-3; 11 nucleotides agree with TRBD2. The CDR3 extends over 19 amino acids. The ends lost 0 bases at V and 2 bases at J; junction bases unmatched: 10. Germline V CDR1 and CDR2: SGHVS, FQNEAQ. The CDR3 spells CASSLALSRLAGPTDTQYF. The CDR3 DNA is TGTGCCAGCAGCTTAGCCCTGTCGAGACTAGCGGGACCCACAGATACGCAGTATTTT.

The chain recombines TRBV25-1 with TRBJ1-6; D uncertain. CDR1 MGHDK and CDR2 SYGVNS come from the germline V gene. The CDR3 has 14 residues. Trimming took 5 bases from V and 10 from J, leaving 15 bases between them. CDR3 nucleotides: TGTGCCAGCAGTCCGGGCACTTTTTTCTCACCCCTCCACTTT. Translated, it gives CASSPGTFFSPLHF.

The chain carries TRBV5-8 and TRBJ2-3, with D possibly TRBD1 on 7 matching bases. The ends were cut back, 5 bases at V and 5 bases at J, with 30 bases in the middle. The CDR3 has 19 residues. From germline, CDR1 is SGHTS and CDR2 YDEGEE. CDR3 bases: TGTGCCAGCAGTGAACTAGCCAGGGGGGTGAACTCGAAGCGAGATACGCAGTATTTT. Amino acids: CASSELARGVNSKRDTQYF.

In its sample, this clonotype was seen many times. The chain links TRBV20-1 to TRBJ2-3, with 9 bases fitting TRBD2. The CDR3 contains 16 residues. The J segment lost 4 bases and the V segment lost 1 base, leaving 9 bases of the junction unmatched. From germline, CDR1 is DFQATT and CDR2 SNEGSKA (reference sequence). CDR3 sequence reads: CSARAKVAGAADTQYF. The CDR3 nucleotides are TGCAGTGCTAGAGCGAAGGTAGCGGGAGCGGCAGATACGCAGTATTTT.

The chain combines TRBV5-1 with TRBJ1-4; no clear D gene. Germline V gives CDR1 SGHRS, CDR2 YFSETQ. V gave up 1 base and J gave up 3 bases, with 13 bases separating them. This CDR3 region has 16 residues. CDR3: CASSLTRISANEKLFF. CDR3 coding DNA: TGCGCCAGCAGCTTGACCCGGATCTCCGCTAATGAAAAACTGTTTTTT.

Details on this clonotype: A much larger clone differs by one base, so this may be a read error. J is TRBJ2-6 and V is TRBV15, with TRBD1 matching 9 bases. Germline CDR1 and CDR2: LNHNV and YYDKDF (reference sequence). The V and J ends lost 8 bases and 2 bases, in that order; junction bases with no gene match: 13. The CDR3 totals 18 residues. As DNA, the CDR3 is TGTGCCACCCGTCCGGAAGGGACAGGGTTTGCTGGGGCCAACGTCCTGACTTTC. It specifies CATRPEGTGFAGANVLTF.

This clonotype was observed a single time. The chain combines TRBV28 with TRBJ2-5, with D maybe TRBD2 (5 bases). The length of the CDR3 is 11 residues. V gave up 3 bases and J gave up 10 bases, with 9 bases separating them. The germline V gene has CDR1 MDHEN and CDR2 SYDVKM. The CDR3 protein is CASSFQEGQYF. Here the CDR3 DNA reads TGTGCCAGCAGTTTCCAAGAGGGCCAGTACTTC.

Concerning this clonotype: Since a much larger clone is just one base distant, this may be a read error. The rearrangement links TRBV7-2 to TRBJ2-5; 8 nucleotides agree with TRBD1. The better agreement between TRBJ2-4 and the DNA end casts doubt on the J call. Looked up from germline, CDR1 is SGHTA and CDR2 is FQGNSA. The CDR3 is 17 amino acids. DNA for the CDR3: TGTGCCAGCGGCGTAGATCCCGCAGGGGGCGTTCTCAACATTCAGTACTTC. Its translation is CASGVDPAGGVLNIQYF.

This chain uses TRBV9 with TRBJ2-3, with D tentatively TRBD1 (6 bases). The CDR3 length is 15 residues. Germline CDR1 reads SGDLS; CDR2 reads YYNGEE. The germline V and J ends were trimmed by 4 bases and 3 bases, with 15 bases remaining between them. The CDR3 nucleotides are TGTGCCAGCAGCTCAGCAGGGGATCCTACAGATACGCAGTATTTT. Amino acid sequence: CASSSAGDPTDTQYF.

The genes are TRBV2 and TRBJ1-6; TRBD1 aligns across 7 bases. Germline V lookup: CDR1 SNHLY, CDR2 FYNNEI. The V and J ends lost 6 bases and 11 bases, in that order; junction bases with no gene match: 13. CDR3 length: 15 residues. In DNA, the CDR3 is TGTGCCAGCAGCGGGGGGACAGAATTGTATCCACCCCTCCACTTT. This translates into CASSGGTELYPPLHF.

The chain has TRBV4-1 and TRBJ2-3; TRBD2 agrees at 10 bases. CDR1 is MGHRA and CDR2 is YSYEKL in the germline V gene. The CDR3 extends over 17 amino acids. V was pared by 0 bases and J by 5 bases, with 8 bases of the junction left unmatched. CDR3 sequence: CASSQDQGLAFRDTQYF. CDR3 nucleotide sequence: TGCGCCAGCAGCCAAGATCAGGGACTAGCGTTTAGAGATACGCAGTATTTT.

CDR3 protein: CSVVGLSYEQYF. The CDR3 DNA reads TGCAGCGTTGTAGGGCTGTCCTACGAGCAGTACTTC. The chain carries TRBV29-1 and TRBJ2-7; D is unresolved. The V and J ends lost 4 bases and 1 base respectively, with 8 bases between them. CDR3 length: 12 amino acids. Germline CDR1 SQVTM, CDR2 ANQGSEA.

This clonotype has more than one count but fewer than ten. The V call is TRBV28, the J call TRBJ2-5; no reliable D call. Germline V gives CDR1 MDHEN, CDR2 SYDVKM. V lost 6 bases, J lost 5 bases, and 10 bases lay in between. The CDR3 covers 12 residues. The CDR3 DNA sequence: TGTGCCAGCAGGCAGGTACCGGAGACCCAGTACTTC. Its protein product is CASRQVPETQYF.

This clonotype was seen a handful of times. The CDR3 reads CASSFRISRQISNVLTF. The DNA of the CDR3 is TGTGCCAGCAGTTTCAGAATATCGCGACAGATTTCCAACGTCCTGACTTTC. The chain employs TRBV28 and TRBJ2-6; D possibly corresponds to TRBD1 (5 bases). Germline CDR1 and CDR2: MDHEN and SYDVKM. The CDR3 has 17 amino acids. V was clipped by 3 bases and J by 8 bases, with 20 bases between them. The full variable domain, in which reference TRBV28 and TRBJ2-6 provide the parts outside the CDR3, is DVKVTQSSRYLVKRTGEKVFLECVQDMDHENMFWYRQDPGLGLRLIYFSYDVKMKEKGDIPEGYSVSREKKERFSLILESASTNQTSMYLCASSFRISRQISNVLTFGAGSRLTVL.

This clonotype occurred a few times. V usage is TRBV20-1 and J usage is TRBJ2-7; 9 positions match TRBD1. CDR3 length equals 13 residues. V was pared by 6 bases and J by 6 bases, with 9 bases of the junction left unmatched. The germline gives CDR1 DFQATT, CDR2 SNEGSKA (reference sequence). DNA for the CDR3: TGCAGTGCGGAACGACAGGGGGTGGGCGAGCAGTACTTC. It codes for CSAERQGVGEQYF.

The rearrangement joins TRBV29-1 to TRBJ1-2; no clear D. Trimming cost V 0 bases and J 0 bases, with 5 bases left between them. Germline lookup yields CDR1 SQVTM and CDR2 ANQGSEA. The CDR3 runs 13 residues. The CDR3 coding sequence is TGCAGCGTTGAAGAAGCGGCTAACTATGGCTACACCTTC. Translated: CSVEEAANYGYTF.

In its sample, this clonotype was seen a few times. The chain links TRBV24-1 to TRBJ2-1; TRBD2 aligns across 15 bases. CDR3 length equals 19 residues. Germline CDR1 reads KGHDR; CDR2 reads SFDVKD. V dropped 3 bases and J dropped 0; count of bases not matched to a gene: 5. The CDR3 protein is CATSDPGTSGRSSYNEQFF. In DNA form, the CDR3 reads TGTGCCACCAGTGATCCGGGGACTAGCGGGAGGAGCTCCTACAATGAGCAGTTCTTC.

V is TRBV5-1 and J is TRBJ2-2, with 7 bases aligning to TRBD2. Germline CDR1 SGHRS, CDR2 YFSETQ. CDR3 size: 15 residues. V trimming: 9 bases; J trimming: 6 bases; junction bases outside the gene matches: 14. The CDR3 DNA reads TGCGCCACCCATCATGGGAGCGGGGACGCCGGGGAGCTGTTTTTT. Translating gives CATHHGSGDAGELFF.

This clonotype was detected only a few times. V is TRBV6-2 or TRBV6-3 and J is TRBJ2-1; D might be TRBD2 (6 bases). There are 14 residues in the CDR3. CDR1 and CDR2 from the germline V gene are MNHEY and SVGEGT. Between the trimmed V and J ends, which lost 5 bases and 9 bases, there was a span of 17 bases. CDR3 residues: CASSNARGVSEQFF. CDR3 in DNA: TGTGCCAGCAGTAACGCTCGCGGGGTAAGTGAGCAGTTCTTC.

Note on this clonotype: The junction departs from the called germline gene at one end, perhaps through a read error. J is TRBJ2-5 and V is TRBV9; D perhaps matches TRBD2 (5 bases). The CDR3 runs to 17 residues. CDR1 is SGDLS and CDR2 is YYNGEE in the germline V gene. The CDR3 DNA sequence: TGTGCCAGCAGCCCCCGTGTGGCGGGTAAGGAACAAGGGACCCAGTACTTC. Its protein product is CASSPRVAGKEQGTQYF.

The chain joins TRBV6-5 to TRBJ1-5; D might be TRBD1 (6 bases). Germline V gene data show CDR1 as MNHEY and CDR2 as SVGAGI. Trimming removed 7 bases from V and 5 bases from J, with 12 bases in between. This CDR3 is built from 13 residues. Here the CDR3 DNA reads TGTGCCAGCATGAGGGGGAGTGATCAGCCCCAGCATTTT. This codes for CASMRGSDQPQHF.

The DNA of the CDR3 is TGCAGCGTCCGGAGTCAGATCGGGGAGCTGTTTTTT. This encodes CSVRSQIGELFF. This chain connects TRBV29-1 to TRBJ2-2, with no clear D. This CDR3 has 12 amino acids. Germline-derived CDR1 and CDR2 are SQVTM and ANQGSEA. V was clipped by 6 bases and J by 7 bases, with 12 bases between them.

This clonotype was seen a handful of times. The V and J genes are TRBV20-1 and TRBJ2-7, with a weak D call TRBD2 (5 bases). Trimming shortened V by 4 bases and J by 6 bases, and 19 bases separated the two germline ends. CDR1 DFQATT and CDR2 SNEGSKA come from the germline V gene (reference sequence). This CDR3 is 14 amino acids long. The CDR3 sequence is CSATYIGRPSEQYF. CDR3 nucleotides: TGCAGTGCTACTTACATAGGGAGACCTAGCGAGCAGTACTTC.